This TCR beta chain is from a study of OX40 agonist ivuxolimab in advanced cancers. For context, the study as a whole: Ivuxolimab was an agonistic, fully human IgG2 monoclonal antibody directed against OX40 (CD134), a costimulatory receptor. Three dose-escalation patients achieved partial responses, one with hepatocellular carcinoma and two with cutaneous melanoma. Intravenous ivuxolimab was administered to patients every 2 weeks at six dose levels: 0.01, 0.1, 0.3, 1.5, 3 and 10 mg/kg. Prior anti-PD-1, anti-PD-L1 or anti-CTLA-4 therapy was permitted, and checkpoint inhibitors had been received by 40% to 50% of dose-escalation patients. Of the roughly 52 dose-escalation patients, hepatocellular carcinoma was present in about 20, melanoma in approximately 15, renal cell carcinoma in 9 and head and neck cancer in 9. Peripheral TCRbeta sequencing aimed to test whether ivuxolimab altered TCR sequence diversity and caused clonal T-cell expansion. The monotherapy dose-escalation portion (N of about 50 patients) of the phase I ivuxolimab trial is reported in the paper. In the dose-escalation cohort, 82.7% of patients were male, and the mean age was 60 years with a range of about 20 to 90. Overall results and qualifications from the work: At doses of 0.1 to 3.0 mg/kg, clonal expansion of both CD4+ and CD8+ blood T cells was observed from baseline to week 6. After ivuxolimab, CD8+ T cells had more expanded clones than CD4+ T cells on average. In the 0.1-3.0 mg/kg groups, partial responders were among the patients with the lowest normalized peripheral clonal expansion, particularly in CD8+ T cells. Antigen specificity was not determined for the clonally expanded peripheral T cells. Low levels of normalized T-cell clonal expansion were also shown by some nonresponding patients.

The trial excluded patients who had a history of autoimmune disease or who were on systemic immunosuppression. Peripheral blood for TCR sequencing was drawn from every dose cohort at baseline, at cycle 4 day 1 and at cycle 7 day 1. Samples were obtained from an open-label, multicenter, first-in-human phase I dose-escalation trial of ivuxolimab. Adults with locally advanced or metastatic melanoma, renal cell carcinoma, hepatocellular carcinoma or head and neck squamous cell carcinoma were enrolled in the trial. CD4+ and CD8+ T cells were sorted separately from peripheral blood before TCR sequencing. To sequence the TCRbeta CDR3 region, genomic DNA was isolated from the sorted cells. TCRbeta CDR3 regions were sequenced using the immunoSEQ Assay. Drawn from immuneACCESS, this table holds only the in-frame rearrangements with V and J called that TCRdb kept. Clones are partly lost; checked studies trace under half to an unresolved V gene and leave the rest unexplained. The sample contains approximately 82,000 clones, over 85% of them found a single time. Of the sample, over 0.55% is held by the ten largest clones.

In regard to this clone: No antigen is known for it. Per-base qualities were not stored, and no clone one base away is much larger.

V has 2 bases trimmed and J has 6 bases trimmed; junction bases matching no gene number 6. The germline V gene (reference sequence) supplies CDR1 SEHNR and CDR2 FQNEAQ. Measured from the cysteine to the phenylalanine, the CDR3 is 16 residues long. The DNA shown is the 48-base CDR3, in frame from base 1. The receptor chain draws on TRBV7-9 and TRBJ2-3; the junction holds 12 bases that match TRBD2. The specimen comprised CD4+ or CD8+ T cells sorted from blood, sampled in a trial of the OX40 agonist ivuxolimab. The clonotype was recovered from an adult with an advanced solid tumor such as melanoma, head and neck, liver or kidney cancer. Here the CDR3 is given as CASSLQGLAGGDTQYF. In nucleotide form, the sequence is TGTGCCAGCAGCTTACAAGGGCTAGCGGGAGGGGATACGCAGTATTTT. With the rest looked up from the reference TRBV7-9 and TRBJ2-3 genes rather than sequenced, the full variable domain is DTGVSQNPRHKITKRGQNVTFRCDPISEHNRLYWYRQTLGQGPEFLTYFQNEAQLEKSRLLSDRFSAERPKGSFSTLEIQRTEQGDSAMYLCASSLQGLAGGDTQYFGPGTRLTVL.